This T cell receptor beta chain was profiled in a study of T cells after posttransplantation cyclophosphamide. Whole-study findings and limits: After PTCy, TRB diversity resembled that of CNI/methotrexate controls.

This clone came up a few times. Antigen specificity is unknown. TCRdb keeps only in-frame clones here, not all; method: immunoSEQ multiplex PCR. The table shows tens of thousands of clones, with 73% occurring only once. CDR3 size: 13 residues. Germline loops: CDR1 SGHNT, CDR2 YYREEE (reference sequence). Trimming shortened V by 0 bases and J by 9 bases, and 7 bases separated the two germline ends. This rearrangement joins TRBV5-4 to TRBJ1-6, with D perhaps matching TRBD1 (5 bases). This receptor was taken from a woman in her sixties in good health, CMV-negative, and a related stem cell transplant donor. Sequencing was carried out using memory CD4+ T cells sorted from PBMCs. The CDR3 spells CASSLDRSSPLHF. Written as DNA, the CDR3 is TGTGCCAGCAGCTTGGACAGGAGTTCACCCCTCCACTTT. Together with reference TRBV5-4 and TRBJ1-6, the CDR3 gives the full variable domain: ETGVTQSPTHLIKTRGQQVTLRCSSQSGHNTVSWYQQALGQGPQFIFQYYREEENGRGNFPPRFSGLQFPNYSSELNVNALELDDSALYLCASSLDRSSPLHFGNGTRLTVT.